A selection of T cell receptor beta chains follows, all from one sample in a study of identifying expanded T cells in peripheral blood. Produced via immunoSEQ multiplex PCR; TCRdb's table is partial and in-frame only. The sample records 60,000 to 70,000 clones, around 87% being singletons. Sequences were obtained from blood. The receptor source for this set is a person aged 18 to 75 in good health. Both conserved end residues are part of each CDR3. The D gene is left open where the match is weak. Rows may omit the clone size; those that give it use once, few, many or a size class.

abundance	d_gene	v_gene	j_gene	CDR3nt	CDR3aa
-	-	TRBV27	TRBJ2-7	TGTGCCAGCAGGAGGACTTCCCACTACGAGCAGTACTTC	CASRRTSHYEQYF
-	TRBD1	TRBV5-1	TRBJ2-1	TGCGCCAGCAGCTTGGAACAGGGGGCTTACAATGAGCAGTTCTTC	CASSLEQGAYNEQFF
-	TRBD2	TRBV11-3	TRBJ2-2	TGTGCCAGCAGCTTCCCTAGCGGGGGGGCCCCCGGGGAGCTGTTTTTT	CASSFPSGGAPGELFF
-	TRBD1	TRBV6-1	TRBJ1-4	TGTGCCGCCGTTAGAACAGGGGGCGCTCATGAAAAACTGTTTTTT	CAAVRTGGAHEKLFF
-	-	TRBV11-2	TRBJ2-7	TGTGCCAGCAGCTCTAACAGGAAAGTCTACGAGCAGTACTTC	CASSSNRKVYEQYF
-	TRBD1	TRBV6-1	TRBJ2-1	TGTGCCAACTCATTAGGGACAGGGGTGGATGAGCAGTTCTTC	CANSLGTGVDEQFF
-	-	TRBV25-1	TRBJ1-2	TGTGCCAGCGGGGCGGGGAACTATGGCTACACCTTC	CASGAGNYGYTF
-	-	TRBV15	TRBJ1-2	TGTGCCACCAGCAGAGACCCGGCCCCGGCCCGTAACTATGGCTACACCTTC	CATSRDPAPARNYGYTF
-	-	TRBV30	TRBJ2-7	TGTGCCTGGAGCCTCAGGTTCGAGGGCTCCTACGAGCAGTACTTC	CAWSLRFEGSYEQYF
-	-	TRBV27	TRBJ2-7	TGTGCCAGCAGCCTCTCCGGTCTCTCCTACGAGCAGTACTTC	CASSLSGLSYEQYF
-	-	TRBV10-3	TRBJ1-4	TGTGCCATCAGCAGGGGCAGTGCAGGGACGAATGAAAAACTGTTTTTT	CAISRGSAGTNEKLFF
few	TRBD2	TRBV7-9	TRBJ2-4	TGTGCCAGCAGCTTTCGGTCGGGAGGGGGAGAAAACATTCAGTACTTC	CASSFRSGGGENIQYF
-	TRBD1	TRBV5-1	TRBJ2-3	TGCGCCAGCAGTGGTGTTCATAGGAGGGAAGAGGACAGGGAAGGCACAGATACGCAGTATTTT	CASSGVHRREEDREGTDTQYF
-	TRBD2	TRBV5-5	TRBJ2-1	TGTGCCAGCAGCGCGGGGGTAGATGAGCAGTTCTTC	CASSAGVDEQFF
-	-	TRBV27	TRBJ2-5	TGTGCCAGCAGTTTTCTAGGGGACACCCAAGAGACCCAGTACTTC	CASSFLGDTQETQYF
-	TRBD2	TRBV2	TRBJ2-3	TGTGCCAGCAGTGGGTTCGCGGGAGGGGGCACAGATACGCAGTATTTT	CASSGFAGGGTDTQYF
-	-	TRBV28	TRBJ2-3	TGTGCCAGCGGAAGGGATTGGGCAGATACGCAGTATTTT	CASGRDWADTQYF
-	TRBD1	TRBV6-1	TRBJ2-7	TGTGCCAGCAGGCTCGGGACAGGGGGAGGGTACGAGCAGTACTTC	CASRLGTGGGYEQYF
-	-	TRBV29-1	TRBJ2-7	TGCAGCGTTGAGTGGTCCAAAACCTACGAGCAGTACTTC	CSVEWSKTYEQYF
-	TRBD2	TRBV6-1	TRBJ2-7	TGTGCCAGCAGTGAATCTCTAGCGGGGGGGTACGAGCAGTACTTC	CASSESLAGGYEQYF
-	TRBD2	TRBV27	TRBJ2-4	TGTGCCAGTGTGCGGAGCGGGGGGGAAAACATTCAGTACTTC	CASVRSGGENIQYF
once	-	TRBV28	TRBJ1-3	TGTGCCAGCACCGTCGGGACGACGGGAAACACCATATATTTT	CASTVGTTGNTIYF
-	-	TRBV5-6	TRBJ2-7	TGTGCCAGCAGCTTTTACAGGGGGGGCTACGAGCAGTACTTC	CASSFYRGGYEQYF